A single sample is the source of the 32 T cell receptor beta chains below, sequenced in a study of blood T cell repertoires in COVID-19. The table came from immunoSEQ multiplex PCR; TCRdb's copy has only in-frame clones and leaves some out. In the table there are about 430,000 clones, around nine tenths of which are singletons. The specimen was PBMCs or T cells enriched from blood (not recorded which). These TCRs come from a woman aged 18-30 years who had been exposed to COVID-19.

This clone was observed once. The V and J genes are TRBV10-3 and TRBJ2-7, with 9 bases aligning to TRBD1. The CDR3 contains 15 residues. Germline CDR1 ENHRY, CDR2 SYGVKD. Trimming removed 6 bases from V and 0 bases from J; junction bases left unmatched: 6. The CDR3 DNA is TGTGCCATCAGCCCGGACAGGGGTCACTCCTACGAGCAGTACTTC. Its translation is CAISPDRGHSYEQYF.

The chain uses TRBV28 and TRBJ2-2, with D perhaps TRBD1 (6 bases). The germline V gene has CDR1 MDHEN and CDR2 SYDVKM. Trimming cost V 2 bases and J 2 bases, with 12 bases left between them. This CDR3 contains 16 residues. This chain's CDR3 is CASSLRAGDNTGELFF. The CDR3 DNA reads TGTGCCAGCAGTTTACGGGCAGGGGACAACACCGGGGAGCTGTTTTTT.

The chain carries TRBV7-2 and TRBJ2-5; D may be TRBD1 (6 bases). The CDR3 runs to 14 residues. The V gene's germline CDR1 is SGHTA and CDR2 FQGNSA. The ends were cut back, 5 bases at V and 5 bases at J, with 15 bases in the middle. The DNA of the CDR3 is TGTGCCAGCAGCAGACGAACAGGGACGGAGACCCAGTACTTC. It codes for CASSRRTGTETQYF.

V usage is TRBV2 and J usage is TRBJ2-1; a weak D match, TRBD2 (6 bases). The CDR3 spans 13 residues. Looked up from germline, CDR1 is SNHLY and CDR2 is FYNNEI. Trimming shortened V by 10 bases and J by 3 bases, and 13 bases separated the two germline ends. The chain's CDR3 is CATKPGDYNEQFF. The CDR3, as DNA: TGTGCCACCAAACCGGGGGACTACAATGAGCAGTTCTTC.

The chain carries TRBV27 and TRBJ2-1; 9 bases are shared with TRBD2. Trimming at V came to 2 bases and at J to 10 bases, leaving 6 bases not matched to a gene. The CDR3 is made up of 14 amino acids. Germline CDR1 and CDR2: MNHEY and SMNVEV (reference sequence). CDR3 in amino acids: CASSLGGGAREQFF. CDR3 DNA sequence: TGTGCCAGCAGTTTAGGCGGGGGGGCACGGGAGCAGTTCTTC.

The chain has TRBV3-1 (or the pseudogene TRBV3-2) and TRBJ2-5; D is possibly TRBD2 (7 bases). Germline CDR1 is LGHDT and CDR2 is YNNKEL (reference sequence). This CDR3 spans 16 amino acids. V dropped 1 base and J dropped 4 bases, with 16 bases sitting between them. The CDR3 loop is CASSQGVGGRGETQYF. The CDR3 coding sequence is TGTGCCAGCAGCCAAGGGGTCGGGGGGCGCGGAGAGACCCAGTACTTC.

The chain joins TRBV19 to TRBJ2-7; TRBD1 matches at 10 bases. After removal of 1 base from V and 6 bases from J, the junction contained 3 bases not matched to a gene. CDR1 and CDR2 (germline): LNHDA, SQIVND (reference sequence). The CDR3 is made up of 14 amino acids. CDR3: CASSIGGQGCEQYF. The DNA of the CDR3 is TGTGCCAGTAGTATAGGGGGACAGGGGTGCGAGCAGTACTTC.

The chain has TRBV5-5 and TRBJ1-6; maybe TRBD1 (6 bases). Germline lookup yields CDR1 SGHKS and CDR2 YYEKEE (reference sequence). This CDR3 region has 14 residues. Trimming shortened V by 0 bases and J by 9 bases, and 10 bases separated the two germline ends. The CDR3: CASSLAPGASPLHF. In DNA form, the CDR3 reads TGTGCCAGCAGCTTGGCCCCAGGGGCTTCACCCCTCCACTTT. Supplemented by reference TRBV5-5 and TRBJ1-6, the full variable domain reads DAGVTQSPTHLIKTRGQQVTLRCSPISGHKSVSWYQQVLGQGPQFIFQYYEKEERGRGNFPDRFSARQFPNYSSELNVNALLLGDSALYLCASSLAPGASPLHFGNGTRLTVT.

The chain joins TRBV7-3 to TRBJ1-2, with 7 bases identical to TRBD1. The CDR3 is made up of 15 amino acids. Looked up from germline, CDR1 is SGHTA and CDR2 is FQGTGA. V lost 0 bases to trimming and J lost 5 bases; unmatched junction nucleotides: 6. The CDR3 here is CASSLTWDSDYGYTF. CDR3 DNA: TGTGCCAGCAGCTTAACATGGGACAGTGATTATGGCTACACCTTC. Full variable domain (rest looked up from reference TRBV7-3 and TRBJ1-2): GAGVSQTPSNKVTEKGKYVELRCDPISGHTALYWYRQSLGQGPEFLIYFQGTGAADDSGLPNDRFFAVRPEGSVSTLKIQRTERGDSAVYLCASSLTWDSDYGYTFGSGTRLTVV.

This clone has just a few counts. V gene TRBV28 combines with J gene TRBJ2-7; 8 bases fit TRBD2. The CDR3 is made up of 15 amino acids. V was pared by 4 bases and J by 0 bases, with 5 bases of the junction left unmatched. Germline values: CDR1 MDHEN, CDR2 SYDVKM. DNA of the CDR3: TGTGCCAGCAGTTCCACGGGAGGGCCCTCCTACGAGCAGTACTTC. Translating gives CASSSTGGPSYEQYF.

The chain uses TRBV2 and TRBJ1-5, with D tentatively TRBD1 (5 bases). This CDR3 contains 15 residues. Trimming left V 6 bases short and J 3 bases short, with 15 bases between. Per the germline V gene, CDR1 is SNHLY and CDR2 is FYNNEI. The CDR3 DNA is TGTGCCAGCAGGGGACTTTCTACCCACAATCAGCCCCAGCATTTT. Translating it yields CASRGLSTHNQPQHF. The whole variable domain, remainder taken from reference TRBV2 and TRBJ1-5, is EPEVTQTPSHQVTQMGQEVILRCVPISNHLYFYWYRQILGQKVEFLVSFYNNEISEKSEIFDDQFSVERPDGSNFTLKIRSTKLEDSAMYFCASRGLSTHNQPQHFGDGTRLSIL.

The V call is TRBV28, the J call TRBJ1-1; weak D call: TRBD1 (6 bases). CDR1 and CDR2 from the germline V gene are MDHEN and SYDVKM. V gave up 5 bases and J gave up 1 base, with 14 bases separating them. The CDR3 is 15 residues long. CDR3 protein: CASSPSGQPNTEAFF. As DNA, the CDR3 is TGTGCCAGCAGTCCGAGCGGACAGCCGAACACTGAAGCTTTCTTT.

This clone was observed a handful of times. The chain couples TRBV5-1 to TRBJ1-6, with D tentatively TRBD1 (6 bases). CDR1 and CDR2 from the germline V gene are SGHRS and YFSETQ. Trimming took 0 bases from V and 7 from J, leaving 11 bases between them. The CDR3 spans 15 residues. The CDR3 region has the DNA TGCGCCAGCAGCTTGGGAGCAGGGGAGAATTCACCCCTCCACTTT. It translates to CASSLGAGENSPLHF.

The rearrangement joins TRBV19 to TRBJ1-6; TRBD1 agrees at 9 bases. Trimming took 3 bases from V and 10 from J; bases not matched to a gene: 7. CDR1 is LNHDA and CDR2 is SQIVND in the germline V gene (reference sequence). The CDR3 has 15 amino acids. CDR3 in DNA: TGTGCCAGTAGTATTCTGGGACAGGGAGGATCACCCCTCCACTTT. This sequence encodes CASSILGQGGSPLHF.

This chain uses TRBV10-2 with TRBJ2-2, with TRBD2 matching 9 bases. CDR1 and CDR2 (germline): WSHSY, SAAADI. V was pared by 0 bases and J by 5 bases, with 13 bases of the junction left unmatched. This CDR3 contains 19 residues. CDR3 sequence: CASSESGLAGWFSTGELFF. The CDR3 DNA follows: TGCGCCAGCAGTGAGTCCGGGCTAGCGGGATGGTTCAGTACCGGGGAGCTGTTTTTT.

This clone was counted a few times. This sequence joins TRBV7-9 and TRBJ1-2; tentatively, D is TRBD1 (6 bases). The CDR3 totals 14 residues. V was trimmed by 5 bases and J by 4 bases, leaving 14 bases between them. CDR1 and CDR2 (germline): SEHNR, FQNEAQ (reference sequence). DNA for the CDR3: TGTGCCAGCAGCCCCTCAACAGGGACCTATGGCTACACCTTC. Its protein is CASSPSTGTYGYTF.

The chain recombines TRBV5-6 with TRBJ2-1, with 7 bases that match TRBD1. V was pared by 4 bases and J by 1 base, with 8 bases of the junction left unmatched. The CDR3 consists of 16 residues. Germline V gives CDR1 SGHDT, CDR2 YYEEEE. CDR3 protein: CASSPVGRGSYNEQFF. The CDR3 DNA sequence: TGTGCCAGCAGCCCCGTTGGCAGGGGGTCCTACAATGAGCAGTTCTTC.

This sequence joins TRBV4-3 and TRBJ2-5; 9 nucleotides match TRBD2. Germline V gene lookup returns CDR1 LGHNA and CDR2 YSLEER. Trimming took 0 bases from V and 7 from J; bases not matched to a gene: 6. The CDR3 length is 15 residues. The DNA for the CDR3 is TGCGCCAGCAGCCAAGAGGGACTAGCTGGAGGGACCCAGTACTTC. Translation: CASSQEGLAGGTQYF.

The chain combines TRBV3-1 (or the pseudogene TRBV3-2) with TRBJ2-3; TRBD1 matches at 8 bases. Trimming took 3 bases from V and 9 from J; bases not matched to a gene: 8. Per germline, CDR1 LGHDT and CDR2 YNNKEL (reference sequence). The CDR3 covers 14 residues. The CDR3 nucleotides read TGTGCCAGCAGCCAGGGGACAGGCCACATAACGCAGTATTTT. Its protein product is CASSQGTGHITQYF.

The rearrangement joins TRBV7-2 to TRBJ2-7; D uncertain. Per the germline V gene, CDR1 is SGHTA and CDR2 is FQGNSA. V dropped 1 base and J dropped 6 bases, with 10 bases sitting between them. The CDR3 consists of 13 residues. In DNA form, the CDR3 reads TGTGCCAGCAGCTTAGAACCGGGTGGCGAGCAGTACTTC. Protein sequence: CASSLEPGGEQYF.

This chain joins TRBV7-2 and TRBJ2-7; D unclear. The CDR3 is made up of 13 amino acids. Germline values: CDR1 SGHTA, CDR2 FQGNSA. Trimming stripped 1 base from V and 3 bases from J, with 7 bases between. The CDR3 spells CASSLGRNYEQYF. CDR3 DNA sequence: TGTGCCAGCAGCTTAGGCAGAAACTACGAGCAGTACTTC.

In nucleotides, the CDR3 is TGTGCCACCAGTGAGACAGGTTGGGATCAGCCCCAGCATTTT. It codes for CATSETGWDQPQHF. This sequence joins TRBV24-1 and TRBJ1-5; the D gene is possibly TRBD1 (6 bases). The germline gives CDR1 KGHDR, CDR2 SFDVKD. V lost 4 bases and J 5 bases, leaving 11 bases between the germline ends. The CDR3 covers 14 residues.

The V call is TRBV24-1, the J call TRBJ1-5, with a possible D match to TRBD1 (6 bases). The germline V gene encodes CDR1 KGHDR and CDR2 SFDVKD. Trimming removed 6 bases from V and 2 bases from J, with 10 bases in between. The CDR3 is 14 residues long. CDR3 sequence: CATSLSGGNQPQHF. The CDR3 nucleotides are TGTGCCACCAGTCTGTCAGGGGGCAATCAGCCCCAGCATTTT.

V gene TRBV6-5 combines with J gene TRBJ2-1; D not certain. Deletions cut 5 bases from V and 9 bases from J, with 11 bases between. The germline V gene has CDR1 MNHEY and CDR2 SVGAGI. This CDR3 comprises 12 residues. Written as DNA, the CDR3 is TGTGCCAGCAGTCTACTGACGGGTGAGCAGTTCTTC. It encodes CASSLLTGEQFF.

The chain carries TRBV27 and TRBJ2-3, with a weak D call TRBD1 (7 bases). Between the trimmed V and J ends, which lost 9 bases and 3 bases, there was a span of 10 bases. CDR3 size: 12 residues. Germline V lookup: CDR1 MNHEY, CDR2 SMNVEV (reference sequence). The CDR3 DNA reads TGTGCCAGGCGGGACAGTACAGATACGCAGTATTTT. Protein: CARRDSTDTQYF.

The chain has TRBV2 and TRBJ1-1; 8 positions agree with TRBD1. J gave up 4 bases and V 0 bases, and 1 base lay outside the gene matches. Per germline, CDR1 SNHLY and CDR2 FYNNEI. This CDR3 region has 14 residues. The CDR3 sequence is CASSEATGGTEAFF. DNA of the CDR3: TGTGCCAGCAGTGAAGCAACAGGGGGCACTGAAGCTTTCTTT.

On this clone itself: Other DNA sequences within the sample encode an identical CDR3. The rearrangement uses TRBV7-9 and TRBJ2-5, with TRBD1 matching 7 bases. Trimming removed 6 bases from V and 4 bases from J; junction bases left unmatched: 8. Germline V gives CDR1 SEHNR, CDR2 FQNEAQ (reference sequence). CDR3 length equals 14 residues. CDR3 region: CASSSTGVGETQYF. CDR3 bases: TGTGCCAGCAGTAGTACAGGGGTCGGAGAGACCCAGTACTTC. Together with reference TRBV7-9 and TRBJ2-5, the CDR3 gives the full variable domain: DTGVSQNPRHKITKRGQNVTFRCDPISEHNRLYWYRQTLGQGPEFLTYFQNEAQLEKSRLLSDRFSAERPKGSFSTLEIQRTEQGDSAMYLCASSSTGVGETQYFGPGTRLLVL.

This chain uses TRBV28 with TRBJ2-7; D unclear. This CDR3 region has 11 residues. CDR1 is MDHEN and CDR2 is SYDVKM in the germline V gene. V shed 5 bases and J shed 4 bases, with 6 bases lying between them. The CDR3 is CASSPQYEQYF. The CDR3 DNA is TGTGCCAGCAGTCCCCAGTACGAGCAGTACTTC.

This clone was counted a few times. The chain joins TRBV19 to TRBJ1-2; no reliable D call. The germline gives CDR1 LNHDA, CDR2 SQIVND (reference sequence). This CDR3 spans 14 amino acids. The DNA for the CDR3 is TGTGCAAGTGAGGAGTACGGTTCTAACTATGGCTACACCTTC. It codes for CASEEYGSNYGYTF.

V usage is TRBV25-1 and J usage is TRBJ2-7, with a tentative D call TRBD1 (5 bases). CDR1 and CDR2 from the germline V gene are MGHDK and SYGVNS. Trimming removed 3 bases at V and 4 bases at J, with 13 bases between. This CDR3 comprises 14 residues. CDR3 residues: CASSDRVRQYEQYF. In DNA form, the CDR3 reads TGTGCCAGCAGTGACAGGGTACGGCAATACGAGCAGTACTTC.

This chain connects TRBV6-2 or TRBV6-3 to TRBJ2-7; D possibly corresponds to TRBD2 (6 bases). The V gene's germline CDR1 is MNHEY and CDR2 SVGEGT. The CDR3 length is 14 residues. Trimming left V 2 bases short and J 4 bases short, with 12 bases between. The CDR3 coding sequence is TGTGCCAGCAGTTACGGAGGGTTGGGATACGAGCAGTACTTC. This translates into CASSYGGLGYEQYF.

V usage is TRBV20-1 and J usage is TRBJ2-5; unclear D gene. In germline, CDR1 is DFQATT, CDR2 SNEGSKA (reference sequence). Trimming shortened V by 6 bases and J by 6 bases, and 11 bases separated the two germline ends. The CDR3 is made up of 11 amino acids. This chain's CDR3 is CSAIPQKTQYF. CDR3 bases: TGCAGTGCCATCCCCCAGAAGACCCAGTACTTC.